These 19 T cell receptor beta chains originate from one sample sequenced in a study of shared clonotypes between healthy human individuals (dated by TCRdb to about 2020). Libraries were built with the immunoSEQ multiplex PCR assay. Not all clones reach the TCRdb copy of this immuneACCESS table, which keeps in-frame sequences only. Checked studies attribute under half of the gap to unresolved V genes and leave the rest unexplained. Present in this sample are over a million clones, roughly 95% of which were seen just once. Roughly 1.2% of the sample rests with the top ten. The sample consisted of naive CD4+ T cells sorted from blood. The sample's cell subset or site, from its label and the paper: CD45RA+ positively selected. These receptors were obtained from a man younger than 40 in good health.

V usage is TRBV30 and J usage is TRBJ2-5; TRBD1 is a possible D gene (6 bases). Germline V gives CDR1 GTSNPN, CDR2 SVGIG (reference sequence). The ends were cut back, 3 bases at V and 3 bases at J, with 14 bases in the middle. The CDR3 loop spans 14 amino acids. In DNA form, the CDR3 reads TGTGCCTGGAGGCGTACAGGGATGGAAGAGACCCAGTACTTC. Residues: CAWRRTGMEETQYF. Full variable domain (missing parts from reference TRBV30 and TRBJ2-5): SQTIHQWPATLVQPVGSPLSLECTVEGTSNPNLYWYRQAAGRGLQLLFYSVGIGQISSEVPQNLSASRPQDRQFILSSKKLLLSDSGFYLCAWRRTGMEETQYFGPGTRLLVL.

V gene TRBV19 combines with J gene TRBJ2-4, with 9 nucleotides matching TRBD1. Germline trimming cut 9 bases from V and 4 bases from J; bases unmatched to any gene: 13. Germline V lookup: CDR1 LNHDA, CDR2 SQIVND (reference sequence). The length of the CDR3 is 16 residues. The CDR3 loop is CASGTWTGQGKNIQYF. In nucleotides, the CDR3 is TGTGCCAGCGGGACCTGGACGGGACAGGGAAAAAACATTCAGTACTTC.

Comment on this clone: Other DNA sequences of this sample code for an identical CDR3. This chain uses TRBV28 with TRBJ1-2; 9 bases are shared with TRBD1. In germline, CDR1 is MDHEN, CDR2 SYDVKM. Losses at the gene ends were 6 bases for V and 4 bases for J; bases not matched to a gene: 6. This CDR3 has 14 amino acids. CDR3 coding DNA: TGTGCCAGCAGCCTATCGGGACAGGGCTATGGCTACACCTTC. Protein product: CASSLSGQGYGYTF.

The genes are TRBV28 and TRBJ1-2; 9 bases align to TRBD1. This CDR3 is built from 15 residues. Germline CDR1 and CDR2: MDHEN and SYDVKM. After removal of 3 bases from V and 3 bases from J, the junction contained 5 bases not matched to a gene. CDR3 loop: CASSFVGQGYYGYTF. The CDR3 nucleotides read TGTGCCAGCAGTTTTGTGGGACAGGGTTACTATGGCTACACCTTC.

This sequence joins TRBV15 and TRBJ2-6; TRBD1 might be the D (5 bases). Germline V gene lookup returns CDR1 LNHNV and CDR2 YYDKDF (reference sequence). V dropped 4 bases and J dropped 2 bases, with 12 bases sitting between them. The CDR3 has 16 amino acids. The CDR3 DNA is TGTGCCACCAGCAAACCCCCAGGGACTGGGGCCAACGTCCTGACTTTC. Protein product: CATSKPPGTGANVLTF.

This sequence joins TRBV6-1 and TRBJ2-1; TRBD2 matches 8 bases. Germline V gives CDR1 MNHNS, CDR2 SASEGT. With V trimmed by 2 bases and J by 6 bases, 12 bases remained unmatched. The length of the CDR3 is 17 residues. The CDR3 nucleotides are TGTGCCAGCAGTGAATCCCCAGCGGGAGTAGTACCCAATGAGCAGTTCTTC. Its translation: CASSESPAGVVPNEQFF.

The gene calls are TRBV19 and TRBJ1-1, with 10 bases matching TRBD1. This CDR3 is 15 amino acids long. The germline gives CDR1 LNHDA, CDR2 SQIVND (reference sequence). With V trimmed by 5 bases and J by 1 base, 4 bases remained unmatched. In DNA, the CDR3 is TGTGCCAGTAGTTGGGACAGGGGAACGAACACTGAAGCTTTCTTT. The encoded protein is CASSWDRGTNTEAFF.

The chain links TRBV9 to TRBJ2-3, with D possibly matching TRBD2 (6 bases). V shed 4 bases and J shed 7 bases, with 19 bases lying between them. The CDR3 is 15 residues long. In germline, CDR1 is SGDLS, CDR2 YYNGEE. Here the CDR3 reads CASSTRDSTVNTQYF. The DNA for the CDR3 is TGTGCCAGCAGCACCCGGGACTCCACAGTGAATACGCAGTATTTT.

This chain uses TRBV5-6 with TRBJ2-2, with 12 bases matching TRBD1. The germline CDR1 and CDR2 sequences are SGHDT and YYEEEE. V trimming: 5 bases; J trimming: 6 bases; junction bases outside the gene matches: 11. This CDR3 is 17 amino acids long. CDR3 sequence reads: CASRIQPGQGAAGELFF. In DNA form, the CDR3 reads TGTGCCAGCAGGATACAACCGGGACAGGGGGCGGCCGGGGAGCTGTTTTTT.

The rearrangement uses TRBV5-5 and TRBJ2-5; 13 positions match TRBD2. Germline V lookup: CDR1 SGHKS, CDR2 YYEKEE (reference sequence). There are 17 residues in the CDR3. The ends lost 4 bases at V and 2 bases at J; junction bases unmatched: 8. The CDR3 protein is CASSTGLAGVSQETQYF. CDR3 DNA: TGTGCCAGCAGCACCGGACTAGCGGGAGTCTCACAAGAGACCCAGTACTTC.

The chain combines TRBV6-4 with TRBJ2-3; possibly TRBD1 for D (7 bases). V lost 11 bases to trimming and J lost 2 bases, with 29 bases between them. The CDR3 runs 18 residues. Germline CDR1 reads MRHNA; CDR2 reads SNTAGT. This chain's CDR3 is CALGGDRDTVNTTDTQYF. The CDR3 region has the DNA TGTGCCTTGGGAGGAGACAGGGACACCGTTAATACCACAGATACGCAGTATTTT.

Only a few counts were recorded for this clone. Other DNA sequences in this sample translate to the same CDR3. The chain has TRBV28 and TRBJ2-7; D uncertain. Germline lookup yields CDR1 MDHEN and CDR2 SYDVKM. V lost 1 base to trimming and J lost 3 bases, with 4 bases between them. This CDR3 has 12 amino acids. The CDR3 DNA reads TGTGCCAGCAGTTTATATAGCTACGAGCAGTACTTC. Residues: CASSLYSYEQYF.

This chain connects TRBV28 to TRBJ1-1; the D is unclear. The CDR3 runs 14 residues. CDR1 MDHEN and CDR2 SYDVKM come from the germline V gene. Trimming shortened V by 2 bases and J by 4 bases, and 11 bases separated the two germline ends. The CDR3 is CASSLGLRSTEAFF. Here the CDR3 DNA reads TGTGCCAGCAGTTTAGGGCTGAGGAGCACTGAAGCTTTCTTT.

This chain connects TRBV28 to TRBJ2-5; 12 nucleotides match TRBD1. The CDR3 is made up of 20 amino acids. Looked up from germline, CDR1 is MDHEN and CDR2 is SYDVKM. Trimming removed 3 bases from V and 2 bases from J; junction bases left unmatched: 16. CDR3 amino acids: CASSFRGPGTGGLFQETQYF. CDR3 DNA sequence: TGTGCCAGCAGTTTCCGAGGCCCGGGGACAGGGGGCCTCTTTCAAGAGACCCAGTACTTC.

The rearrangement links TRBV11-3 to TRBJ2-1; TRBD2 agrees at 11 bases. With 1 base clipped from V and 4 bases from J, the junction kept 6 bases outside the gene matches. The germline V gene has CDR1 SGHNT and CDR2 YENEEA. This CDR3 spans 17 amino acids. CDR3 nucleotide sequence: TGTGCCAGCAGCTTAGGGGCTGCTAGCGGGAGGTACAATGAGCAGTTCTTC. Translating it yields CASSLGAASGRYNEQFF. The complete variable domain, with remaining parts taken from reference TRBV11-3 and TRBJ2-1, reads EAGVVQSPRYKIIEKKQPVAFWCNPISGHNTLYWYLQNLGQGPELLIRYENEEAVDDSQLPKDRFSAERLKGVDSTLKIQPAELGDSAVYLCASSLGAASGRYNEQFFGPGTRLTVL.

As regards this clone: Other DNA sequences in the sample encode the same CDR3. The chain recombines TRBV10-3 with TRBJ1-2; D unclear. CDR3 length: 14 amino acids. The germline V gene has CDR1 ENHRY and CDR2 SYGVKD. The V gene lost 0 bases and the J gene lost 3 bases, with 8 bases spanning the gap. Here the CDR3 reads CAISESGSHYGYTF. In nucleotides, the CDR3 is TGTGCCATCAGTGAGTCGGGCAGTCACTATGGCTACACCTTC.

The chain links TRBV2 to TRBJ1-4, with unresolved D. Trimming took 7 bases from V and 8 from J, leaving 17 bases between them. Germline V lookup: CDR1 SNHLY, CDR2 FYNNEI. The CDR3 spans 14 residues. The chain's CDR3 is CASISHRLTEKLFF. The CDR3 nucleotides are TGTGCCAGCATAAGTCACAGACTTACCGAAAAACTGTTTTTT. The full variable domain, rest sourced from reference TRBV2 and TRBJ1-4, is EPEVTQTPSHQVTQMGQEVILRCVPISNHLYFYWYRQILGQKVEFLVSFYNNEISEKSEIFDDQFSVERPDGSNFTLKIRSTKLEDSAMYFCASISHRLTEKLFFGSGTQLSVL.

The chain uses TRBV19 and TRBJ1-5, with D unresolved. Germline values: CDR1 LNHDA, CDR2 SQIVND (reference sequence). V was pared by 0 bases and J by 9 bases, with 3 bases between. CDR3 length equals 11 residues. This chain's CDR3 is CASSIEGPQHF. DNA for the CDR3: TGTGCCAGTAGTATAGAGGGGCCCCAGCATTTT. Full variable domain (rest looked up from reference TRBV19 and TRBJ1-5): DGGITQSPKYLFRKEGQNVTLSCEQNLNHDAMYWYRQDPGQGLRLIYYSQIVNDFQKGDIAEGYSVSREKKESFPLTVTSAQKNPTAFYLCASSIEGPQHFGDGTRLSIL.

This chain connects TRBV9 to TRBJ1-2, with TRBD1 identical over 8 bases. CDR1 and CDR2 (germline): SGDLS, YYNGEE. This CDR3 comprises 14 residues. Trimming cost V 4 bases and J 0 bases; bases outside gene matches: 2. The CDR3 is CASSQQGANYGYTF. The CDR3 nucleotides read TGTGCCAGCAGCCAACAGGGGGCTAACTATGGCTACACCTTC.